The entry below gives a single TCR beta chain sequence along with its context. The antigen is not known. The sample belongs to a study of cytomegalovirus exposure and HLA in healthy donors. At the level of the study: HLA-typed donors were the source of 83 million or so unique TCRs held in an early data release. Overall study findings and caveats: Roughly uniform sequencing depth across donors was assumed, possibly incorrectly. The classifier reportedly diagnosed cytomegalovirus status with high specificity and sensitivity. A later analysis reportedly identified an Asian-associated ancestry cluster as carrying fewer N-insertions than the roughly 600-donor mean.

The ends were cut back, 2 bases at V and 2 bases at J, with 10 bases in the middle. The CDR3 consists of 15 residues. Germline V lookup: CDR1 ENHRY, CDR2 SYGVKD. The PCR used 60 Vbeta and 13 Jbeta primers. Only in-frame clones appear in the TCRdb table, and some are missing; sequencing was by immunoSEQ multiplex PCR. The table shows 90,000 or so clones, with 70% to 75% occurring only once. This chain connects TRBV10-3 to TRBJ2-1; D perhaps matches TRBD2 (6 bases). Sequencing input: PBMCs. The source of this sequence is a young woman in good health and CMV-seropositive. CDR3: CAISEGSGAYNEQFF. CDR3 in DNA: TGTGCCATCAGTGAGGGGTCGGGGGCCTACAATGAGCAGTTCTTC.